The clone carrying this T cell receptor (beta chain) appeared a single time. Its antigen remains unidentified. Being one base from a much bigger clone, this may be a read error. A library of TCRbeta sequences, prepared with unique molecular identifiers, was generated. TCRdb re-called the PCR reads through MiXCR, storing one row per CDR3 protein. The sample yields just under 150,000 distinct CDR3 sequences, about 9% seen once. This record belongs to a study of T-cell reconstitution after alpha-beta-depleted transplantation in children. Findings and limits, study-wide: Some patients owed their high day-60 TCRbeta diversity to surviving recipient T cells and thymic progenitors. Hyperexpanded clones declined; after one year, newly produced T cells mostly supplied diversity. Several hundred expanded graft clones reportedly were the source of alpha-beta T cells about two months after transplant.

This CDR3 comprises 13 residues. The V gene lost 0 bases and the J gene lost 2 bases, with 5 bases spanning the gap. CDR1 and CDR2 (germline): GTSNPN, SVGIG (reference sequence). The starting material was PBMCs, mostly from graft donor cells, obtained 180 days after TCRalphabeta/CD19-depleted stem cell transplant. This clonotype was sampled from a female patient aged 2-10 years who had a stem cell transplant for congenital amegakaryocytic thrombocytopenia, so the T cells may come from the graft donor. The chain links TRBV30 to TRBJ1-5; tentatively, D is TRBD1 (5 bases). The CDR3 protein is CAWSVQGNQPQHF. The DNA for the CDR3 is TGTGCCTGGAGTGTACAGGGCAATCAGCCCCAGCATTTT.